Shown below are 21 T cell receptor beta chains from a single sample sequenced in a study of blood T cell repertoires in COVID-19. Sequencing was performed with immunoSEQ multiplex PCR; in TCRdb, only in-frame clones are kept and a portion is missing. The table shows about 360,000 clones, with 65% to 90% occurring only once. Sequencing input: peripheral blood. The receptors were sampled from a woman aged 60-75 years with COVID-19, enrolled during active disease.

The chain is built from TRBV5-6 and TRBJ1-5, with D unresolved. The CDR3 extends over 15 amino acids. From germline, CDR1 is SGHDT and CDR2 YYEEEE. Between the trimmed V and J ends, which lost 4 bases and 0 bases, there was a span of 11 bases. The CDR3 DNA reads TGTGCCAGCAGCCCCGGGGTTTATAGCAATCAGCCCCAGCATTTT. This encodes CASSPGVYSNQPQHF.

In this sample, this clone turned up many times. The chain combines TRBV4-1 with TRBJ1-1, with 7 bases matching TRBD1. CDR1 is MGHRA and CDR2 is YSYEKL in the germline V gene. CDR3 length: 16 residues. V lost 1 base, J lost 1 base, and 6 bases stayed unmatched. DNA of the CDR3: TGCGCCAGCAGCCAAGTCCTTGACAGGGAGAACACTGAAGCTTTCTTT. It yields the protein CASSQVLDRENTEAFF.

V is TRBV5-5 and J is TRBJ2-7; perhaps TRBD2 as D (6 bases). Deletions cut 4 bases from V and 6 bases from J, with 20 bases between. The CDR3 has 15 residues. The germline V gene has CDR1 SGHKS and CDR2 YYEKEE (reference sequence). Here the CDR3 DNA reads TGTGCCAGCAGCCGGTTTTTAGGCACGGGGGTCGAGCAGTACTTC. This encodes CASSRFLGTGVEQYF. Together with reference TRBV5-5 and TRBJ2-7, the CDR3 gives the full variable domain: DAGVTQSPTHLIKTRGQQVTLRCSPISGHKSVSWYQQVLGQGPQFIFQYYEKEERGRGNFPDRFSARQFPNYSSELNVNALLLGDSALYLCASSRFLGTGVEQYFGPGTRLTVT.

The rearrangement joins TRBV6-5 to TRBJ1-6; 8 nucleotides agree with TRBD1. The trim removed 8 bases at V and 3 bases at J, leaving 6 bases unmatched. CDR1 is MNHEY and CDR2 is SVGAGI in the germline V gene. The CDR3 runs to 15 residues. CDR3 protein: CASGGQVGYNSPLHF. The CDR3, as DNA: TGTGCCAGCGGGGGACAGGTCGGCTATAATTCACCCCTCCACTTT.

This clone was counted at least ten times. The chain is built from TRBV6-5 and TRBJ1-6; TRBD1 agrees at 11 bases. The germline gives CDR1 MNHEY, CDR2 SVGAGI. The trim removed 2 bases at V and 9 bases at J, leaving 0 bases unmatched. The CDR3 covers 14 residues. The CDR3 loop reads CASSYGQGASPLHF. The CDR3 nucleotides are TGTGCCAGCAGTTACGGACAGGGGGCTTCACCCCTCCACTTT.

This chain uses TRBV5-6 with TRBJ1-1; D ambiguous. Trimming stripped 0 bases from V and 11 bases from J, with 20 bases between. The CDR3 runs to 15 residues. Looked up from germline, CDR1 is SGHDT and CDR2 is YYEEEE. The CDR3 DNA reads as TGTGCCAGCAGCTTGGATCCGGAGAACCCCATCTGGGCTTTCTTT. Its protein product is CASSLDPENPIWAFF.

The chain links TRBV6-2 or TRBV6-3 to TRBJ1-1; 11 nucleotides line up with TRBD1. Germline V gene lookup returns CDR1 MNHEY and CDR2 SVGEGT. V lost 5 bases, J lost 6 bases, and 8 bases stayed unmatched. The CDR3 has 15 residues. CDR3 bases: TGTGCCAGCAGTGCACCGGGACAGGGGGTTTCTGAAGCTTTCTTT. Its protein product is CASSAPGQGVSEAFF.

A few counts support this clone. This chain joins TRBV5-1 and TRBJ1-5, with D hard to call. Germline V gives CDR1 SGHRS, CDR2 YFSETQ. Trimming cost V 1 base and J 2 bases, with 13 bases left between them. The CDR3 length is 16 residues. The CDR3: CASSLLPTAGNQPQHF. CDR3 nucleotide sequence: TGCGCCAGCAGCTTGTTGCCCACGGCGGGCAATCAGCCCCAGCATTTT.

The rearrangement joins TRBV10-3 to TRBJ2-5; D is perhaps TRBD2 (5 bases). The CDR3 is 15 residues long. Germline V gene sequence: CDR1 ENHRY, CDR2 SYGVKD. V was pared by 2 bases and J by 1 base, with 11 bases between. The CDR3 DNA is TGTGCCATCAGTGAGCGGGGTGCCGTCCAAGAGACCCAGTACTTC. Translated, it gives CAISERGAVQETQYF.

The chain combines TRBV5-1 with TRBJ2-1; maybe TRBD1 (6 bases). V was cut by 4 bases and J by 4 bases, with 18 bases left in between. The CDR3 length is 16 residues. Germline V CDR1 and CDR2: SGHRS, YFSETQ. The CDR3 protein is CASSLPTGTLYNEQFF. The CDR3 DNA follows: TGCGCCAGCAGCCTTCCGACCGGGACACTATACAATGAGCAGTTCTTC.

This clone was seen only a few times. This chain uses TRBV3-1 (or the pseudogene TRBV3-2) with TRBJ1-2, with 11 nucleotides matching TRBD1. This CDR3 has 15 amino acids. V dropped 4 bases and J dropped 7; count of bases not matched to a gene: 8. The germline gives CDR1 LGHDT, CDR2 YNNKEL (reference sequence). The CDR3 bases are TGTGCCAGCAGCCGACAGGGAGGGACAGGGGGTGGCTACACCTTC. Protein sequence: CASSRQGGTGGGYTF.

This chain joins TRBV27 and TRBJ2-1; no definite D call. The CDR3 has 12 residues. V was cut by 4 bases and J by 5 bases, with 6 bases left in between. Germline V CDR1 and CDR2: MNHEY, SMNVEV (reference sequence). The DNA for the CDR3 is TGTGCCAGCAGTTCCTTCCACAATGAGCAGTTCTTC. Translation: CASSSFHNEQFF.

The chain employs TRBV5-1 and TRBJ2-1; TRBD1 is a possible D gene (6 bases). Germline V CDR1 and CDR2: SGHRS, YFSETQ. The CDR3 totals 15 residues. V lost 5 bases and J lost 10, with 22 bases in between. The CDR3 region is CASSPLGGNGEEQFF. The DNA for the CDR3 is TGCGCCAGCAGTCCACTAGGGGGAAATGGCGAGGAGCAGTTCTTC.

The rearrangement links TRBV7-8 to TRBJ2-2, with D tentatively TRBD1 (6 bases). Germline lookup yields CDR1 SGHVS and CDR2 FQNEAQ. V shed 7 bases and J shed 0 bases, with 9 bases lying between them. This CDR3 has 14 amino acids. CDR3 sequence (DNA): TGTGCCAGCATGCGGACAGCGAACACCGGGGAGCTGTTTTTT. This translates into CASMRTANTGELFF.

CDR3: CSAGTDYNSPLHF. The DNA of the CDR3 is TGCAGCGCTGGGACAGACTATAATTCACCCCTCCACTTT. This sequence joins TRBV29-1 and TRBJ1-6; 7 bases align to TRBD1. This CDR3 is built from 13 residues. J was trimmed by 3 bases and V by 7 bases; bases with no gene match: 3. Germline values: CDR1 SQVTM, CDR2 ANQGSEA.

The rearrangement uses TRBV5-1 and TRBJ2-1, with TRBD1 as a possible D gene (6 bases). V was cut by 4 bases and J by 2 bases, with 19 bases left in between. Germline CDR1 and CDR2: SGHRS and YFSETQ. The CDR3 runs to 17 residues. CDR3 nucleotide sequence: TGCGCCAGCAGCCTCAACCCCGGACAGCCTGCCTACAATGAGCAGTTCTTC. As protein: CASSLNPGQPAYNEQFF.

DNA for the CDR3: TGTGCCAGCAGCTCAACAATCATGACAGGGGGCTTTATTTACGAGCAGTACTTC. It codes for CASSSTIMTGGFIYEQYF. The rearrangement joins TRBV7-9 to TRBJ2-7; 10 bases agree with TRBD1. The V segment lost 4 bases and the J segment 4 bases; nucleotides outside the gene matches: 16. This CDR3 spans 18 amino acids. In germline, CDR1 is SEHNR, CDR2 FQNEAQ (reference sequence).

The V call is TRBV24-1, the J call TRBJ1-2; 7 bases are a match to TRBD1. Unmatched junction bases numbered 3, after V lost 8 bases and J lost 4 bases. The CDR3 spans 12 residues. CDR1 and CDR2 from the germline V gene are KGHDR and SFDVKD. CDR3 loop: CATIRDSYGYTF. CDR3 nucleotide sequence: TGTGCCACCATCCGGGACAGCTATGGCTACACCTTC.

This clone was detected only once. The J gene is TRBJ1-2, the V gene TRBV18; the D gene is possibly TRBD1 (5 bases). Per germline, CDR1 KGHSH and CDR2 LQKENI. CDR3 length: 15 residues. Trimming removed 1 base from V and 6 bases from J, with 15 bases in between. CDR3 residues: CASSPQTDSLDGYTF. DNA of the CDR3: TGTGCCAGCTCACCACAAACCGACAGCCTGGATGGCTACACCTTC. The full variable domain, rest sourced from reference TRBV18 and TRBJ1-2, is NAGVMQNPRHLVRRRGQEARLRCSPMKGHSHVYWYRQLPEEGLKFMVYLQKENIIDESGMPKERFSAEFPKEGPSILRIQQVVRGDSAAYFCASSPQTDSLDGYTFGSGTRLTVV.

V is TRBV14 and J is TRBJ1-2; D might be TRBD1 (6 bases). V shed 4 bases and J shed 4 bases, with 16 bases lying between them. The CDR3 has 15 amino acids. In germline, CDR1 is SGHDN, CDR2 FVKESK. CDR3: CASSPQTGSSYGYTF. The CDR3 DNA reads TGTGCCAGCAGCCCTCAAACAGGGTCTAGCTATGGCTACACCTTC.

This clone was picked up one time. The chain uses TRBV6-2 or TRBV6-3 and TRBJ2-6; the match to TRBD2 covers 7 bases. CDR3 length: 20 residues. The junction had 14 bases not matched to a gene; V was cut back by 1 base and J by 2 bases. CDR1 MNHEY and CDR2 SVGEGT come from the germline V gene. The CDR3 nucleotides read TGTGCCAGCAGTTACTTCTCAGGGAGGGCCTCTGTAGCTGGGGCCAACGTCCTGACTTTC. It yields the protein CASSYFSGRASVAGANVLTF.